The 7 T cell receptor beta chains listed next were all sequenced from one sample in a study of T cell responses to AZD1222 COVID-19 vaccine. Generated by immunoSEQ multiplex PCR, the TCRdb table keeps only in-frame clones and is missing some. The sample has about 150,000 clones, 92% seen once. Sequencing was performed on peripheral blood, taken on day 0 of AZD1222 vaccination. These receptors were taken from an adult in good health.

The CDR3 loop reads CAWSVQGGRQPQHF. The CDR3, as DNA: TGTGCCTGGAGTGTACAAGGGGGCCGTCAGCCCCAGCATTTT. The V call is TRBV30, the J call TRBJ1-5; 7 bases fit TRBD1. The CDR3 consists of 14 residues. V was pared by 0 bases and J by 6 bases, with 5 bases of the junction left unmatched. Germline V lookup: CDR1 GTSNPN, CDR2 SVGIG (reference sequence).

This sequence joins TRBV12-3 or TRBV12-4 and TRBJ2-7; the D is unclear. With 6 bases removed from V and 7 bases from J, the gap between germline ends came to 16 bases. This CDR3 has 13 residues. The CDR3 DNA is TGTGCCAGCAGGGGATCGGCACTACGAGAGCAGTACTTC. Encoded protein: CASRGSALREQYF.

The rearrangement joins TRBV30 to TRBJ2-7, with D tentatively TRBD1 (5 bases). Germline values: CDR1 GTSNPN, CDR2 SVGIG (reference sequence). V was cut by 7 bases and J by 4 bases, with 11 bases left in between. This CDR3 is 11 amino acids long. The CDR3 spells CAYLRGYEQYF. CDR3 sequence (DNA): TGTGCCTACCTAAGGGGTTACGAGCAGTACTTC.

This rearrangement joins TRBV9 to TRBJ2-3; 7 positions match TRBD2. The junction had 4 bases not matched to a gene; V was cut back by 0 bases and J by 0 bases. The CDR3 has 16 residues. From germline, CDR1 is SGDLS and CDR2 YYNGEE. In DNA, the CDR3 is TGTGCCAGCAGCGTAGGGCTAGCGGATAGCACAGATACGCAGTATTTT. Its protein is CASSVGLADSTDTQYF.

The chain carries TRBV4-1 and TRBJ1-4, with D unclear. Trimming left V 5 bases short and J 4 bases short, with 14 bases between. Per the germline V gene, CDR1 is MGHRA and CDR2 is YSYEKL. The CDR3 has 15 amino acids. The CDR3 is CASSYMDGLNEKLFF. DNA for the CDR3: TGCGCCAGCAGCTACATGGACGGTCTTAATGAAAAACTGTTTTTT.

The table lists this clone with a count of one. This chain joins TRBV30 and TRBJ2-7; 8 bases agree with TRBD1. This CDR3 contains 13 residues. With 5 bases clipped from V and 4 bases from J, the junction kept 7 bases outside the gene matches. From germline, CDR1 is GTSNPN and CDR2 SVGIG (reference sequence). Here the CDR3 reads CAWAWGQAYEQYF. CDR3 coding DNA: TGTGCCTGGGCCTGGGGACAGGCATACGAGCAGTACTTC.

The V call is TRBV29-1, the J call TRBJ2-6; D is uncertain. Per the germline V gene, CDR1 is SQVTM and CDR2 is ANQGSEA. Between the trimmed V and J ends, which lost 4 bases and 8 bases, there was a span of 12 bases. The CDR3 sequence is 13 residues long. The CDR3 is CSVVFEWTNVLTF. The CDR3 bases are TGCAGCGTTGTGTTCGAGTGGACCAACGTCCTGACTTTC.